One and the same sample provided the 14 T cell receptor beta chains below, sequenced in a study of blood T cell repertoires in COVID-19. The protocol was immunoSEQ multiplex PCR, while the TCRdb copy is restricted to in-frame clones and leaves out a portion. Of some 320,000 clones detected, approximately 85% appear once; the ten largest clones hold roughly 7.8%. Input material: peripheral blood. The receptors derive from a human donor in a cohort sampled during active COVID-19.

This clone was found once. The chain combines TRBV6-2 or TRBV6-3 with TRBJ2-1; 8 bases are shared with TRBD2. Germline values: CDR1 MNHEY, CDR2 SVGEGT. The CDR3 runs to 16 residues. The J segment lost 5 bases and the V segment lost 5 bases, leaving 11 bases of the junction unmatched. The CDR3 DNA sequence: TGTGCCAGCAGTACGCCTTTAGCGGGGCGGGACAATGAGCAGTTCTTC. Translating gives CASSTPLAGRDNEQFF.

The V gene is TRBV2, the J gene TRBJ1-1; unclear D gene. Germline V CDR1 and CDR2: SNHLY, FYNNEI. The CDR3 is made up of 14 amino acids. The V and J ends lost 0 bases and 0 bases respectively, with 5 bases between them. The CDR3 DNA reads as TGTGCCAGCAGTGAAGCTACGGTGAACACTGAAGCTTTCTTT. Its protein product is CASSEATVNTEAFF.

The chain recombines TRBV5-1 with TRBJ2-7; 9 nucleotides align to TRBD2. After removal of 0 bases from V and 5 bases from J, the junction contained 3 bases not matched to a gene. This CDR3 is 14 amino acids long. The germline V gene encodes CDR1 SGHRS and CDR2 YFSETQ. The CDR3 sequence is CASSLGLAVNEQYF. The CDR3 bases are TGCGCCAGCAGCTTGGGACTAGCGGTCAACGAGCAGTACTTC.

The gene calls are TRBV30 and TRBJ2-1; 8 bases fit TRBD1. In germline, CDR1 is GTSNPN, CDR2 SVGIG (reference sequence). The ends lost 3 bases at V and 0 bases at J; junction bases unmatched: 7. The CDR3 sequence is 16 residues long. The CDR3 coding sequence is TGTGCCTGGAGCAGACAGGGGTTAAGCTCCTACAATGAGCAGTTCTTC. This translates into CAWSRQGLSSYNEQFF. The full variable domain, rest sourced from reference TRBV30 and TRBJ2-1, is SQTIHQWPATLVQPVGSPLSLECTVEGTSNPNLYWYRQAAGRGLQLLFYSVGIGQISSEVPQNLSASRPQDRQFILSSKKLLLSDSGFYLCAWSRQGLSSYNEQFFGPGTRLTVL.

V and J are TRBV6-1 and TRBJ1-3, with a possible D match to TRBD1 (5 bases). Per germline, CDR1 MNHNS and CDR2 SASEGT. With 3 bases removed from V and 2 bases from J, the gap between germline ends came to 14 bases. CDR3 length equals 16 residues. This CDR3 is CASSEALWGAGNTIYF. The CDR3 bases are TGTGCCAGCAGTGAGGCCCTATGGGGGGCTGGAAACACCATATATTTT.

The chain employs TRBV27 and TRBJ2-1; D is ambiguous. The germline V gene encodes CDR1 MNHEY and CDR2 SMNVEV (reference sequence). The CDR3 runs 17 residues. Trimming took off 2 bases at V and 0 bases at J, with 14 bases between the two ends. For the CDR3, the DNA is TGTGCCAGCAGTTTAAGGAGTGACCCGAGCTCCTACAATGAGCAGTTCTTC. Encoded protein: CASSLRSDPSSYNEQFF.

Turning to this clone: Other DNA sequences from this sample encode an identical CDR3 as well. The chain uses TRBV24-1 and TRBJ2-2; possibly TRBD1 for D (5 bases). The germline V gene encodes CDR1 KGHDR and CDR2 SFDVKD. Trimming left V 5 bases short and J 1 base short, with 7 bases between. The CDR3 covers 14 residues. The CDR3 DNA is TGTGCCACCAGTGTGGGGCAGAACACCGGGGAGCTGTTTTTT. Protein: CATSVGQNTGELFF.

This sequence joins TRBV6-5 and TRBJ1-1; no reliable D call. V lost 7 bases and J 1 base, leaving 10 bases between the germline ends. The CDR3 contains 13 residues. The germline gives CDR1 MNHEY, CDR2 SVGAGI. The CDR3 loop reads CASKSGKNTEAFF. In DNA form, the CDR3 reads TGTGCCAGCAAATCGGGAAAGAACACTGAAGCTTTCTTT.

The rearrangement uses TRBV9 and TRBJ2-5, with 9 nucleotides matching TRBD1. CDR3 size: 16 residues. Germline V gene lookup returns CDR1 SGDLS and CDR2 YYNGEE. With 0 bases clipped from V and 5 bases from J, the junction kept 8 bases outside the gene matches. CDR3: CASSVGKDRGRETQYF. The CDR3 DNA reads TGTGCCAGCAGCGTAGGGAAGGACAGGGGCAGGGAGACCCAGTACTTC.

The chain joins TRBV6-2 or TRBV6-3 to TRBJ1-6, with 9 bases matching TRBD1. Germline CDR1 is MNHEY and CDR2 is SVGEGT. The CDR3 has 15 amino acids. Trimming cost V 6 bases and J 6 bases; bases outside gene matches: 6. The CDR3: CASSRDRAANSPLHF. CDR3 coding DNA: TGTGCCAGCAGCCGGGACAGGGCAGCTAATTCACCCCTCCACTTT.

The chain links TRBV27 to TRBJ1-6; D gene unclear. CDR1 and CDR2 (germline): MNHEY, SMNVEV (reference sequence). Between the trimmed V and J ends, which lost 1 base and 14 bases, there was a span of 9 bases. This CDR3 region has 12 residues. The CDR3 DNA reads as TGTGCCAGCAGTTTATACGGTGAGGCCCTCCACTTT. Protein product: CASSLYGEALHF.

This clone was recorded a few times. The gene calls are TRBV7-3 and TRBJ1-1; TRBD1 matches at 8 bases. This CDR3 has 15 residues. CDR1 SGHTA and CDR2 FQGTGA come from the germline V gene. With 5 bases clipped from V and 6 bases from J, the junction kept 11 bases outside the gene matches. CDR3 bases: TGTGCCAGCAGCCCAGACCGACAGGGGAAGGCTGAAGCTTTCTTT. It yields the protein CASSPDRQGKAEAFF.

Concerning this clone itself: Other nucleotide sequences in the sample specify the same CDR3. This chain connects TRBV7-3 to TRBJ1-1, with D hard to call. The germline V gene encodes CDR1 SGHTA and CDR2 FQGTGA. This CDR3 has 14 amino acids. Trimming removed 1 base from V and 0 bases from J, with 6 bases in between. This CDR3 reads CASSLIPVNTEAFF. The CDR3 DNA sequence: TGTGCCAGCAGCTTAATCCCGGTGAACACTGAAGCTTTCTTT.

The chain links TRBV7-2 to TRBJ1-1, with D unclear. Trimming pared 4 bases from V and 0 bases from J, leaving 6 bases between. This CDR3 has 13 amino acids. From germline, CDR1 is SGHTA and CDR2 FQGNSA. Written as DNA, the CDR3 is TGTGCCAGCAGCTCTTACATGAACACTGAAGCTTTCTTT. It specifies CASSSYMNTEAFF. Using reference TRBV7-2 and TRBJ1-1 for the parts outside the CDR3, the full variable domain is GAGVSQSPSNKVTEKGKDVELRCDPISGHTALYWYRQSLGQGLEFLIYFQGNSAPDKSGLPSDRFSAERTGGSVSTLTIQRTQQEDSAVYLCASSSYMNTEAFFGQGTRLTVV.